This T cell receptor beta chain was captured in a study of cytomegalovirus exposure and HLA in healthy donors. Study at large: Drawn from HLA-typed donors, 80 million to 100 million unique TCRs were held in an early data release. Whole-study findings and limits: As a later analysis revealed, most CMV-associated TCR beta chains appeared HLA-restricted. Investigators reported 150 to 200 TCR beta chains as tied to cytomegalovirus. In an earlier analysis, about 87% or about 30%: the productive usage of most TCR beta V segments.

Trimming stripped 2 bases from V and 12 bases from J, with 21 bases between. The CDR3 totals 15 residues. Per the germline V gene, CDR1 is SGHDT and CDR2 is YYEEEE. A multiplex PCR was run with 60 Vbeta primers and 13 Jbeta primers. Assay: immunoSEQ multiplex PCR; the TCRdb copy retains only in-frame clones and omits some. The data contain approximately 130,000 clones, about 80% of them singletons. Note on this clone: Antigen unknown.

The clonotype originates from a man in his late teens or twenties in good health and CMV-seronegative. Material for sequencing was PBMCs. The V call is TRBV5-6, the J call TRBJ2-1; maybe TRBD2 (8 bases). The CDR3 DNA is TGTGCCAGCAGCTTAGGTAGCGGGGCGACAGGGCGGCAGTTCTTC. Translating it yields CASSLGSGATGRQFF.